The 20 T cell receptor beta chains in this list originate from one sample, sequenced in a study of OX40 agonist ivuxolimab in advanced cancers. TCRdb's table, derived via immunoSEQ multiplex PCR, lists solely in-frame clones and lacks some. The sample lists some 23,000 clones; 81% were seen once. Sample: CD4+ or CD8+ T cells sorted from blood, taken in a trial of the OX40 agonist ivuxolimab. These receptors came from an adult with an advanced solid tumor such as melanoma, head and neck, liver or kidney cancer.

This clone came up a few times. J is TRBJ2-3 and V is TRBV29-1; D might be TRBD2 (7 bases). Germline CDR1 and CDR2: SQVTM and ANQGSEA. The CDR3 loop spans 14 amino acids. The V gene lost 4 bases and the J gene lost 1 base, with 12 bases spanning the gap. The CDR3, as DNA: TGCAGCGTTGTGGGGGGGGCCGGCACAGATACGCAGTATTTT. As protein: CSVVGGAGTDTQYF.

The V gene is TRBV6-4, the J gene TRBJ2-2; no firm D call. The CDR3 contains 14 residues. Between the trimmed V and J ends, which lost 3 bases and 1 base, there was a span of 6 bases. Germline CDR1 reads MRHNA; CDR2 reads SNTAGT. The CDR3 sequence is CASSEEGNTGELFF. DNA for the CDR3: TGTGCCAGCAGTGAGGAAGGGAACACCGGGGAGCTGTTTTTT.

The V and J genes are TRBV9 and TRBJ2-2; D is undetermined. Germline CDR1 SGDLS, CDR2 YYNGEE. V gave up 1 base and J gave up 1 base, with 8 bases separating them. This CDR3 comprises 15 residues. For the CDR3, the DNA is TGTGCCAGCAGCGTATCCTTATGGAACACCGGGGAGCTGTTTTTT. Its protein product is CASSVSLWNTGELFF.

This clone has just a few counts. The chain employs TRBV27 and TRBJ1-3; tentative D call: TRBD1 (5 bases). Germline CDR1 reads MNHEY; CDR2 reads SMNVEV (reference sequence). The germline V and J ends were trimmed by 3 bases and 4 bases, with 13 bases remaining between them. The CDR3 has 15 amino acids. CDR3 amino acids: CASSLAPGSGNTIYF. The CDR3 DNA follows: TGTGCCAGCAGTTTGGCTCCAGGGTCAGGAAACACCATATATTTT.

The CDR3 loop reads CASSWETGPHSYEQYF. In DNA form, the CDR3 reads TGTGCCAGCAGTTGGGAAACAGGGCCCCACTCCTACGAGCAGTACTTC. This chain connects TRBV28 to TRBJ2-7, with D maybe TRBD1 (6 bases). The germline V and J ends were trimmed by 4 bases and 0 bases, with 16 bases remaining between them. The CDR3 is 16 residues long. The germline CDR1 and CDR2 sequences are MDHEN and SYDVKM.

This chain uses TRBV14 with TRBJ2-1; D is perhaps TRBD2 (6 bases). CDR1 SGHDN and CDR2 FVKESK come from the germline V gene. The CDR3 length is 17 residues. Trimming took off 1 base at V and 2 bases at J, with 15 bases between the two ends. CDR3 residues: CASSQGYREIAYNEQFF. The CDR3 DNA reads TGTGCCAGCAGCCAAGGCTATCGGGAGATCGCCTACAATGAGCAGTTCTTC.

This clone was found once. The J gene is TRBJ2-3, the V gene TRBV2; no clear D gene. The germline gives CDR1 SNHLY, CDR2 FYNNEI. V was pared by 8 bases and J by 4 bases, with 10 bases between. This CDR3 region has 12 residues. CDR3 loop: CASSAGADTQYF. The CDR3 coding sequence is TGTGCCAGCTCGGCAGGCGCAGATACGCAGTATTTT.

V usage is TRBV11-2 and J usage is TRBJ2-7; TRBD2 matches 11 bases. V was pared by 2 bases and J by 1 base, with 1 base of the junction left unmatched. The germline gives CDR1 SGHAT, CDR2 FQNNGV. This CDR3 is 15 amino acids long. CDR3 amino acids: CASSLRTSGSYEQYF. The CDR3 DNA reads TGTGCCAGCAGCTTAAGGACTAGCGGGTCCTACGAGCAGTACTTC.

The V and J genes are TRBV27 and TRBJ1-2, with TRBD1 identical over 8 bases. Germline V gene data show CDR1 as MNHEY and CDR2 as SMNVEV (reference sequence). This CDR3 spans 12 amino acids. The V and J ends lost 6 bases and 8 bases, in that order; junction bases with no gene match: 5. The CDR3 loop reads CASRQGVGGYTF. The CDR3 DNA reads TGTGCCAGCAGACAGGGGGTTGGCGGCTACACCTTC.

This chain joins TRBV5-5 and TRBJ2-3, with 7 bases that match TRBD1. This CDR3 contains 17 residues. V was clipped by 3 bases and J by 1 base; unmatched bases: 11. CDR1 and CDR2 (germline): SGHKS, YYEKEE (reference sequence). The CDR3 sequence is CASSSERDSAGTDTQYF. The CDR3 region has the DNA TGTGCCAGCAGCTCGGAGAGGGACAGCGCAGGCACAGATACGCAGTATTTT.

The table lists this clone with a count of one. CDR3 region: CASSSGGSGELFF. CDR3 sequence (DNA): TGTGCCAGCAGTTCAGGGGGTTCCGGGGAGCTGTTTTTT. The gene calls are TRBV5-6 and TRBJ2-2, with 7 bases that match TRBD1. Germline CDR1 and CDR2: SGHDT and YYEEEE. The length of the CDR3 is 13 residues. After removal of 5 bases from V and 6 bases from J, the junction contained 4 bases not matched to a gene.

This CDR3 is CASSLRGAGEAFF. CDR3 in DNA: TGTGCCAGCAGCTTGAGGGGAGCAGGTGAAGCTTTCTTT. V usage is TRBV5-6 and J usage is TRBJ1-1; the D gene is possibly TRBD1 (5 bases). CDR3 size: 13 residues. With 1 base removed from V and 7 bases from J, the gap between germline ends came to 11 bases. Germline V gives CDR1 SGHDT, CDR2 YYEEEE.

The chain links TRBV4-3 to TRBJ2-2; D possibly matches TRBD1 or TRBD2 (6 bases each). CDR3 length equals 15 residues. The V gene's germline CDR1 is LGHNA and CDR2 YSLEER. V shed 2 bases and J shed 7 bases, with 14 bases lying between them. The CDR3 DNA reads as TGCGCCAGCAGCCAATTTACAGGGACTGGCGGGGAGCTGTTTTTT. This translates into CASSQFTGTGGELFF.

The chain combines TRBV2 with TRBJ1-4, with D unclear. Germline-derived CDR1 and CDR2 are SNHLY and FYNNEI. This CDR3 spans 14 amino acids. V was shortened by 7 bases and J by 5 bases, with 14 bases between the two germline ends. Written as DNA, the CDR3 is TGTGCCAGCAACCTCCTTGCCGAAAATGAAAAACTGTTTTTT. It codes for CASNLLAENEKLFF. Based on the CDR3 plus reference TRBV2 and TRBJ1-4, the full variable domain is EPEVTQTPSHQVTQMGQEVILRCVPISNHLYFYWYRQILGQKVEFLVSFYNNEISEKSEIFDDQFSVERPDGSNFTLKIRSTKLEDSAMYFCASNLLAENEKLFFGSGTQLSVL.

The V call is TRBV10-3, the J call TRBJ2-7; the D gene is possibly TRBD2 (5 bases). The CDR3 contains 13 residues. Trimming pared 2 bases from V and 0 bases from J, leaving 5 bases between. Germline V gene sequence: CDR1 ENHRY, CDR2 SYGVKD. The CDR3 loop is CAISEGSSYEQYF. The CDR3 DNA reads TGTGCCATCAGTGAGGGGAGCTCCTACGAGCAGTACTTC.

This chain links TRBV7-8 with TRBJ2-5, with D hard to call. The germline V gene encodes CDR1 SGHVS and CDR2 FQNEAQ. Trimming stripped 4 bases from V and 5 bases from J, with 8 bases between. CDR3 length: 12 amino acids. CDR3 sequence reads: CASSSTGETQYF. The CDR3 DNA follows: TGTGCCAGCAGCTCAACTGGGGAGACCCAGTACTTC.

The chain combines TRBV11-2 with TRBJ2-1, with 13 positions matching TRBD2. This CDR3 region has 17 residues. Germline-derived CDR1 and CDR2 are SGHAT and FQNNGV. Losses at the gene ends were 7 bases for V and 2 bases for J; bases not matched to a gene: 8. The CDR3 DNA is TGTGCCAGCACCGAACGACTAGCGGGAGGCACCTACAATGAGCAGTTCTTC. This sequence encodes CASTERLAGGTYNEQFF.

This clone was found a few times. The chain uses TRBV23-1 and TRBJ2-5, with D possibly matching TRBD1 (5 bases). TRBV23-1 is filed as an ORF, its function uncertain. The V end lost 4 bases, the J end lost 0 bases, and 18 bases lay between the germline ends. The CDR3 loop spans 17 amino acids. The DNA of the CDR3 is TGCGCCAGCAGTCTAGTTAAGAGACACAGGTACCAAGAGACCCAGTACTTC. Translation: CASSLVKRHRYQETQYF.

Here the CDR3 DNA reads TGTGCCAGCAGCTCCCACAGGGGGCTGGAGACCCAGTACTTC. Translating gives CASSSHRGLETQYF. The chain links TRBV14 to TRBJ2-5; TRBD1 matches 9 bases. Germline trimming cut 5 bases from V and 5 bases from J; bases unmatched to any gene: 6. CDR1 and CDR2 (germline): SGHDN, FVKESK. The CDR3 spans 14 residues.

V gene TRBV27 combines with J gene TRBJ1-2; tentatively, D is TRBD1 (6 bases). Germline loops: CDR1 MNHEY, CDR2 SMNVEV (reference sequence). The CDR3 consists of 15 residues. V was cut by 2 bases and J by 4 bases, with 14 bases left in between. The CDR3 loop is CASSLEGDPGYGYTF. For the CDR3, the DNA is TGTGCCAGCAGTTTAGAGGGGGATCCGGGCTATGGCTACACCTTC.